This T cell receptor (beta chain) was profiled in a study of tumor and adjacent non-tumor tissue in lung cancer. About the study: Histology: around twelve adenocarcinoma, a couple of squamous cell carcinoma, 1 small cell lung cancer.

RNA was extracted from bulk tissue without any cell sorting. A modified ARM-PCR protocol with three rounds of nested PCR amplified TCRbeta. TCRdb fed the multiplex PCR reads into MiXCR, producing one record per CDR3 protein. The sample consists of approximately 120,000 distinct CDR3 sequences, 75% of them appearing once. A note on this clonotype: The junction differs from germline at one of its ends, possibly a read error.

Germline V gene data show CDR1 as MRHNA and CDR2 as SNTAGT. The CDR3 extends over 16 amino acids. Sequencing input: lung tumor tissue. This chain joins TRBV6-4 and TRBJ2-3; 12 bases align to TRBD2. The TCR originated in an older woman with non-small cell lung cancer. Written as DNA, the CDR3 is TGTGCCAGCAGTGACTCGACTAGCGGGAGTACAGAAACGCAGTATTTT. This translates into CASSDSTSGSTETQYF.